This T cell receptor beta chain was recorded in a study of cytomegalovirus exposure and HLA in healthy donors. Libraries were prepared by immunoSEQ multiplex PCR; TCRdb keeps only in-frame clonotypes and omits some of them. The sample has tens of thousands of clones; approximately 97% are singletons. CDR1 ENHRY and CDR2 SYGVKD come from the germline V gene. V gave up 2 bases and J gave up 4 bases; unmatched junction bases: 11. There are 17 residues in the CDR3. Study-level points and caveats: Subsequent analysis showed first-cohort TCR clusters tending to co-occur in around 110 validation repertoires. Investigators reported more than 150 TCR beta chains as tied to cytomegalovirus.

Note on this clone: Its antigen is still unknown.

This chain joins TRBV10-3 and TRBJ1-2; 9 positions agree with TRBD1. Input material: PBMCs. This TCR was recovered from a man younger than 30 in good health and CMV-seronegative. CDR3: CAISETETGGRVYGYTF. CDR3 nucleotides: TGTGCCATCAGTGAGACAGAGACAGGGGGTCGGGTCTATGGCTACACCTTC.